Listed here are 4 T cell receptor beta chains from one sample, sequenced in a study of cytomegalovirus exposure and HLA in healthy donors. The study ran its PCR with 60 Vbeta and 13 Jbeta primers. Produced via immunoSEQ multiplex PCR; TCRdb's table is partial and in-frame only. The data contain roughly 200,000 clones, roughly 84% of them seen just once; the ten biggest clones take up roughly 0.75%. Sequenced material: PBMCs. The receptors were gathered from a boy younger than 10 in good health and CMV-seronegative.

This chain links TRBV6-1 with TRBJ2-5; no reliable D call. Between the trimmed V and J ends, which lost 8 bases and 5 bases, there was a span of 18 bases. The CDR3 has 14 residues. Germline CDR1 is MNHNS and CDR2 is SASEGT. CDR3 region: CASPSSVLQETQYF. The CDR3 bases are TGTGCCAGCCCTTCCAGTGTGTTACAGGAGACCCAGTACTTC.

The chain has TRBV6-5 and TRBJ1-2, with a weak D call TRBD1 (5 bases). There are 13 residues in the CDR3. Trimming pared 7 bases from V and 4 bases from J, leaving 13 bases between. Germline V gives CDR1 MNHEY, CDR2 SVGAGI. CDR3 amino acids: CASTAGRIYGYTF. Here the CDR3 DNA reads TGTGCCAGCACCGCGGGACGGATCTATGGCTACACCTTC.

CDR3 in DNA: TGTGCCAGCAGCTTACAGCTGGGAGACACTGAAGCTTTCTTT. This translates into CASSLQLGDTEAFF. V usage is TRBV7-2 and J usage is TRBJ1-1; D gene ambiguous. This CDR3 is 14 amino acids long. Germline loops: CDR1 SGHTA, CDR2 FQGNSA. Trimming took 2 bases from V and 3 from J, leaving 10 bases between them.

The CDR3 DNA reads as TGTGCCAGCAGCCCCCGGTATAGACAGGGCCGTGGCTACACCTTC. As protein: CASSPRYRQGRGYTF. The chain has TRBV9 and TRBJ1-2, with TRBD1 matching 7 bases. Losses at the gene ends were 4 bases for V and 7 bases for J; bases not matched to a gene: 13. The CDR3 is 15 residues long. Per germline, CDR1 SGDLS and CDR2 YYNGEE.